The clone carrying this T cell receptor (beta chain) was recorded a few times. The use of a sample-barcoded 5' primer and a J-beta primer mix characterized a second PCR of roughly 6 to 11 cycles. TCRdb analysed the 5' RACE reads with MiXCR anew, one entry per CDR3 protein. The data show approximately 960,000 distinct CDR3 sequences, with just under 30% seen just once and more than 8.5% held by the top ten. The record originates from a study of blood T cells in healthy people across ages. It was ten milliliters of peripheral blood that were drawn from each donor. The junction had 15 bases not matched to a gene; V was cut back by 5 bases and J by 9 bases. The CDR3 totals 16 residues. The germline gives CDR1 MDHEN, CDR2 SYDVKM. The same specimen was also included in a second study, on T cells of mothers and their children.

The sequenced sample consisted of blood. The genes are TRBV28 and TRBJ1-5; TRBD1 matches at 8 bases. The sequence derives from a woman between 40 and 50 years old in good health. CDR3 nucleotides: TGTGCCAGCAGTCCCCACCCCGACAGGGGCCTTGGGCCCCAGCATTTT. It specifies CASSPHPDRGLGPQHF.